This T cell receptor beta chain was recorded in a study of cytomegalovirus exposure and HLA in healthy donors. The table came from immunoSEQ multiplex PCR; TCRdb's copy has only in-frame clones and leaves some out. Among under 250,000 clones listed, approximately 82% were seen once. The CDR3 has 13 amino acids. The ends were cut back, 5 bases at V and 4 bases at J, with 9 bases in the middle. Germline V CDR1 and CDR2: SGHAT, FQNNGV. Sequenced sample: PBMCs. The sequence came from a woman aged 18-29 years in good health and CMV-seronegative. The chain carries TRBV11-2 and TRBJ2-1; D is ambiguous. The CDR3 sequence: CASSLGGYNEQFF. The CDR3 DNA reads TGTGCCAGCAGCCTAGGCGGTTACAATGAGCAGTTCTTC. Complete variable domain (other parts from reference TRBV11-2 and TRBJ2-1): EAGVAQSPRYKIIEKRQSVAFWCNPISGHATLYWYQQILGQGPKLLIQFQNNGVVDDSQLPKDRFSAERLKGVDSTLKIQPAKLEDSAVYLCASSLGGYNEQFFGPGTRLTVL.